This T cell receptor beta chain stems from a study of glioma-infiltrating T cells after dendritic cell vaccination. General study findings and limits: TCR clonality showed no direct relationship with survival.

Assay: immunoSEQ multiplex PCR; the TCRdb copy retains only in-frame clones and omits some. The sample contains tens of thousands of clones, roughly nine tenths of which appear only once. The CDR3 runs 16 residues. The germline V gene encodes CDR1 SGDLS and CDR2 YYNGEE. The J segment lost 9 bases and the V segment lost 4 bases, leaving 13 bases of the junction unmatched. Time point here: after dendritic cell vaccination, including at tumor progression/relapse. Regarding this clone: Its antigen is unknown.

The chain combines TRBV9 with TRBJ2-1, with 10 positions matching TRBD1. The material was blood, obtained after dendritic cell vaccination. The receptor's source is a human donor with glioblastoma. This chain's CDR3 is CASSPLRQGAVGEQFF. In DNA form, the CDR3 reads TGTGCCAGCAGCCCCCTCAGACAGGGGGCGGTCGGTGAGCAGTTCTTC.